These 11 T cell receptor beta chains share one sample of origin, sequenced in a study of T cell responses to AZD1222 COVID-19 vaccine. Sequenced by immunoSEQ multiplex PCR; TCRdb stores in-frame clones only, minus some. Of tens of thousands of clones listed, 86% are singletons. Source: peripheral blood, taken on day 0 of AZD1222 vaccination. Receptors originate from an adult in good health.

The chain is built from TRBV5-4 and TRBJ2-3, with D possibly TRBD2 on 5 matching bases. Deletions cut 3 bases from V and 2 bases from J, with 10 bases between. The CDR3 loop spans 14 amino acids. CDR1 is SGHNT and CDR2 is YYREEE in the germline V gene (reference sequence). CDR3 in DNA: TGTGCCAGCAGCTCGGAGGCCACCACAGATACGCAGTATTTT. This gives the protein CASSSEATTDTQYF.

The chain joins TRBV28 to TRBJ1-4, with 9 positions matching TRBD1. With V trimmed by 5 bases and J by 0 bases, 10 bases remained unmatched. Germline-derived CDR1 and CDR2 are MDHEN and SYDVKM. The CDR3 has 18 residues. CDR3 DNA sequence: TGTGCCAGCAGTCCTCCGGGACAGGGAGTTGCAACTAATGAAAAACTGTTTTTT. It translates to CASSPPGQGVATNEKLFF.

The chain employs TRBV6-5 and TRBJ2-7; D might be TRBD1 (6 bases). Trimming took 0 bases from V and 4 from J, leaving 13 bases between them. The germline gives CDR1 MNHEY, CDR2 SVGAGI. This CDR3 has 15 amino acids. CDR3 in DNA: TGTGCCAGCAGTTACTCGATCGCCCAGGGGTACGAGCAGTACTTC. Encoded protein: CASSYSIAQGYEQYF.

CDR3 in amino acids: CASSHTSGTGTNQPQHF. In DNA form, the CDR3 reads TGTGCCAGCAGTCATACATCCGGGACAGGGACCAATCAGCCCCAGCATTTT. This chain uses TRBV28 with TRBJ1-5; TRBD1 agrees at 9 bases. The CDR3 sequence is 17 residues long. Trimming cost V 5 bases and J 3 bases; bases outside gene matches: 11. Germline-derived CDR1 and CDR2 are MDHEN and SYDVKM. Filled out from reference TRBV28 and TRBJ1-5, the complete variable domain reads DVKVTQSSRYLVKRTGEKVFLECVQDMDHENMFWYRQDPGLGLRLIYFSYDVKMKEKGDIPEGYSVSREKKERFSLILESASTNQTSMYLCASSHTSGTGTNQPQHFGDGTRLSIL.

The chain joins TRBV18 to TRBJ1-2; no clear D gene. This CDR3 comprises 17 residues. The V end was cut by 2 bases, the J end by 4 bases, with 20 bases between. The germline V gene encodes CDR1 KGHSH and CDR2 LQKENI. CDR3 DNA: TGTGCCAGCTCACCAAATAGACGGGTCCTAGGGAGCTATGGCTACACCTTC. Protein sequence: CASSPNRRVLGSYGYTF.

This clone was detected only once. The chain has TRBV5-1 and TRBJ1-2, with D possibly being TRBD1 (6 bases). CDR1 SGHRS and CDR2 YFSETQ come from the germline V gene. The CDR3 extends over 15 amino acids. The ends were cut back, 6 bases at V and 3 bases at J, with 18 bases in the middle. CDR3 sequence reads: CASTREFGGDYGYTF. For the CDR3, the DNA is TGCGCCAGCACCCGGGAGTTCGGGGGCGACTATGGCTACACCTTC.

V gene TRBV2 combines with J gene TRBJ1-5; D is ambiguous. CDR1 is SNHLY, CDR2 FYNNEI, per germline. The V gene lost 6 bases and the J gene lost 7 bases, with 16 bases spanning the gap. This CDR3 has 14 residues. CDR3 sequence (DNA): TGTGCCAGCAGCTTCGATTTCACGTCCCAGCCCCAGCATTTT. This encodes CASSFDFTSQPQHF.

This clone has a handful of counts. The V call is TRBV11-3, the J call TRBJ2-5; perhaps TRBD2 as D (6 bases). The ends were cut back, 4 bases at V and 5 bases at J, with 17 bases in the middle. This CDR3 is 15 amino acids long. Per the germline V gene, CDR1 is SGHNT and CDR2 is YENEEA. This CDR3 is CASSSSGAPWETQYF. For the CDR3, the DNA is TGTGCCAGCAGCTCCTCGGGAGCCCCATGGGAGACCCAGTACTTC.

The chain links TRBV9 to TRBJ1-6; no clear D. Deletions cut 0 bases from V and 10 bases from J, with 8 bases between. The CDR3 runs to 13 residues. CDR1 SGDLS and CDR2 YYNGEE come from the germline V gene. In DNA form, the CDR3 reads TGTGCCAGCAGCGTAGAAATTTTCTCACCCCTCCACTTT. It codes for CASSVEIFSPLHF.

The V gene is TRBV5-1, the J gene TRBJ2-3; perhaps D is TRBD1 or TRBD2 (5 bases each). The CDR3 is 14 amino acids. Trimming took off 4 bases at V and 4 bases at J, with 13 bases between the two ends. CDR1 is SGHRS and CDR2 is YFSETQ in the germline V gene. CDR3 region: CASSPLGASDTQYF. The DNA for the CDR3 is TGCGCCAGCAGCCCGCTCGGGGCCTCAGATACGCAGTATTTT.

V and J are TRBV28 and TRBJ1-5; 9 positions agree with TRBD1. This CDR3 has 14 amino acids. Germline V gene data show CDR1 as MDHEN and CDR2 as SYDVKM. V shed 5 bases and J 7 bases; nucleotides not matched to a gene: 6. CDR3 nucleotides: TGTGCCAGCAGTCTGACAGGGGGGGAACAGCCCCAGCATTTT. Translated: CASSLTGGEQPQHF.